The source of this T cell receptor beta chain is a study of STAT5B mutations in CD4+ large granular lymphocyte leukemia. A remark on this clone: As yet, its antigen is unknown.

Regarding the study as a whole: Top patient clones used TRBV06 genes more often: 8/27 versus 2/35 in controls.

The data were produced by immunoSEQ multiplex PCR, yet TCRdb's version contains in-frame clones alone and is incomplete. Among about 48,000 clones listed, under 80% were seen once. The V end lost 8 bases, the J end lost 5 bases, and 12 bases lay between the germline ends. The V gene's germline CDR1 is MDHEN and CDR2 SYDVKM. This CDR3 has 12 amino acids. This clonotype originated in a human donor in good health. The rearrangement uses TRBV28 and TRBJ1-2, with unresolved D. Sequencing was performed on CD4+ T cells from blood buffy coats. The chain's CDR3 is CASRPIGYGYTF. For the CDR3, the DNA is TGTGCCAGCCGCCCTATCGGGTATGGCTACACCTTC.